This T cell receptor (beta chain) was sequenced for a study of beta chain features in type 1 diabetes. Regarding the study as a whole: Moderately but significantly shorter TCRB CDR3s were found in Type 1 diabetes patients in all four CD4+ subsets.

This CDR3 is built from 15 residues. The V gene lost 5 bases and the J gene lost 1 base, with 14 bases spanning the gap. CDR1 is LNHNV, CDR2 YYDKDF, per germline (reference sequence). There are a few counts of this clone. Its antigen is unidentified. Sequencing targeted expressed TCRB transcripts, as all isolated RNA had been reverse transcribed. The repertoire was sequenced with immunoSEQ multiplex PCR; TCRdb's copy has only in-frame clones and lacks some. The repertoire includes tens of thousands of clones, 55% to 75% of them detected once, and 4.2% sits in the top ten. This TCR was recovered from a man between 18 and 35 years old with type 1 diabetes. The source material was Tregs from blood. This chain joins TRBV15 and TRBJ1-2, with D uncertain. CDR3 in DNA: TGTGCCACCAGCCCCGCTAGAGGCGGTAACTATGGCTACACCTTC. It is translated as CATSPARGGNYGYTF.